The source of this T cell receptor (beta chain) is a study of T cell repertoires in cytomegalovirus infection (dated by TCRdb to the late 2010s). Some background on the complete study: Donor HLA type was relevant to the analysis, as public TCR beta signatures indicated carriage of CMV infection together with the matching HLA type. General conclusions and limits of the study: In both this cohort and an independent roughly 350-donor cohort, the cumulative frequency of public TCR beta family members distinguished carriers of CMV infection plus the relevant HLA type. In the ex vivo response, HLA-C-restricted CMV-specific TCR beta clonotypes were dominant, and in two of eight donors the single most frequent clonotype came from this HLA-C-restricted group.

The germline V gene provides CDR1 MDHEN and CDR2 SYDVKM. The V end gives up 6 bases and the J end 4 bases, leaving 17 bases in the junction not matched to a gene. The CDR3 runs 17 residues from the cysteine to the phenylalanine. Only the CDR3 portion is preserved as DNA: 51 bases, with reading frame beginning at the first base. This clonotype is a singleton in its sample. No antigen is known for it. No base-level quality is on record; no much larger clone is a single base apart. A single read constitutes weak evidence. Sequencing was carried out with an Illumina HiSeq 1500. Through fastp at Q25 and MiXCR, TCRdb rebuilt clones from the public reads, retaining in-frame beta chains. Rows with a matching CDR3 protein are joined into one entry that keeps the most common DNA and genes. This sample comprises over 150,000 distinct CDR3 sequences, around 15% of them detected only once. The ten largest make up over 25% of the sample.

Sequencing was carried out using PBMCs. The TCR sequence derives from a human donor in good health (CMV status not recorded). Some clones in this sample may be carry-over from other donors' samples. Recombination connected TRBV28 to TRBJ2-5, and TRBD1 aligns with 7 junction nucleotides. CDR3 sequence: CASSLRSYRGPRETQYF. The nucleotide sequence reads TGTGCCAGCAGCCTAAGGTCCTACAGGGGACCCCGAGAGACCCAGTACTTC.